This TCR beta chain was retrieved from a study of blood T cell repertoires in COVID-19. Study as a whole: There were acute and convalescent COVID-19 samples, and they came from the United States, Italy and Spain.

Unmatched junction bases numbered 4, after V lost 5 bases and J lost 9 bases. The CDR3 has 12 residues. CDR1 and CDR2 from the germline V gene are LNHDA and SQIVND (reference sequence). The participants were between about 18 and 90 years old and came from roughly 25 US areas. Symptom resolution, clearance, or two negative PCRs marked donors in Cohort 3 as recovered. Original processing notes: Reference gene primer amplification gave nucleated cell count estimates. Profiled with immunoSEQ multiplex PCR; TCRdb holds only in-frame clones, not every one. V, J and clone size are those of that table, while D and trimming were read from the DNA. The data hold around 300,000 clones, with around 85% observed a single time.

The chain links TRBV19 to TRBJ2-1; 7 bases line up with TRBD1. This sequence originates from a woman in her thirties or forties who had recovered from COVID-19. The sequenced material came from PBMCs or T cells enriched from blood (not recorded which). CDR3 protein: CASSSRQGEQFF. The DNA of the CDR3 is TGTGCCAGTAGTTCGAGACAGGGTGAGCAGTTCTTC.